Each of the 10 T cell receptor beta chains below was sequenced from the same sample in a study of shared clonotypes between healthy human individuals. CD45RO-negative, CCR7-positively selected cells formed the naive CD8 fraction, excluding terminally differentiated effector memory CD45RA+ cells. Data came from immunoSEQ multiplex PCR; TCRdb stores just in-frame clones and leaves some out. The table lists some 2 million clones, about 95% of them singletons. Sequencing was carried out using naive CD8+ T cells sorted from blood. Receptors originate from a man between 18 and 35 years old in good health.

This chain links TRBV10-3 with TRBJ2-3; 7 positions agree with TRBD2. Germline V gene data show CDR1 as ENHRY and CDR2 as SYGVKD. The CDR3 contains 14 residues. After removal of 5 bases from V and 4 bases from J, the junction contained 6 bases not matched to a gene. In DNA, the CDR3 is TGTGCCATCAGTCTGACTAGCAGGGCAGATACGCAGTATTTT. The encoded protein is CAISLTSRADTQYF.

The rearrangement uses TRBV27 and TRBJ2-2, with 8 bases aligning to TRBD1. Germline values: CDR1 MNHEY, CDR2 SMNVEV (reference sequence). J gave up 1 base and V 6 bases, and 7 bases lay outside the gene matches. This CDR3 is 16 amino acids long. This CDR3 reads CASRHLGTGNTGELFF. In nucleotides, the CDR3 is TGTGCCAGCAGACACCTTGGGACAGGGAACACCGGGGAGCTGTTTTTT.

This clone was observed once. CDR3 loop: CASSPSETNFYEQYF. The CDR3, as DNA: TGCGCCAGCAGCCCCTCCGAGACTAACTTCTACGAGCAGTACTTC. This chain connects TRBV4-1 to TRBJ2-7; perhaps TRBD2 as D (5 bases). The CDR3 totals 15 residues. The V end was cut by 4 bases, the J end by 3 bases, with 16 bases between. The germline V gene encodes CDR1 MGHRA and CDR2 YSYEKL.

J is TRBJ2-7 and V is TRBV6-6; perhaps D is TRBD1 or TRBD2 (5 bases each). Germline values: CDR1 MNHNY, CDR2 SVGAGI (reference sequence). Trimming shortened V by 2 bases and J by 2 bases, and 10 bases separated the two germline ends. This CDR3 spans 14 amino acids. As DNA, the CDR3 is TGTGCCAGCAGTTACGGGGGAAGCGCCTACGAGCAGTACTTC. Its translation is CASSYGGSAYEQYF.

CDR3 sequence (DNA): TGTGCCAGCACCCTAGGGGACAGGGTCGCAGAAGAGACCCAGTACTTC. It translates to CASTLGDRVAEETQYF. The V call is TRBV28, the J call TRBJ2-5; the match to TRBD1 covers 9 bases. The CDR3 contains 16 residues. Germline-derived CDR1 and CDR2 are MDHEN and SYDVKM. The V and J ends lost 7 bases and 3 bases, in that order; junction bases with no gene match: 12.

The CDR3 nucleotides are TGTGCCAGCAGTTATGGGGCAGGGAGTGAGCAGTTCTTC. It specifies CASSYGAGSEQFF. The chain employs TRBV6-5 and TRBJ2-1, with D perhaps being TRBD1 or TRBD2 (5 bases each). Between the trimmed V and J ends, which lost 3 bases and 9 bases, there was a span of 12 bases. CDR1 is MNHEY, CDR2 SVGAGI, per germline. CDR3 length: 13 amino acids.

This clone was recorded only once. This chain links TRBV7-9 with TRBJ2-3, with D perhaps given as TRBD1 or TRBD2 (5 bases each). With 2 bases removed from V and 0 bases from J, the gap between germline ends came to 12 bases. Looked up from germline, CDR1 is SEHNR and CDR2 is FQNEAQ (reference sequence). CDR3 length: 16 residues. The CDR3, as DNA: TGTGCCAGCAGCTTATTCGGGACGGCCAGCACAGATACGCAGTATTTT. This encodes CASSLFGTASTDTQYF. The full variable domain, with the rest looked up from reference TRBV7-9 and TRBJ2-3, is DTGVSQNPRHKITKRGQNVTFRCDPISEHNRLYWYRQTLGQGPEFLTYFQNEAQLEKSRLLSDRFSAERPKGSFSTLEIQRTEQGDSAMYLCASSLFGTASTDTQYFGPGTRLTVL.

The chain employs TRBV29-1 and TRBJ2-2, with TRBD2 matching over 8 bases. Unmatched junction bases numbered 28, after V lost 4 bases and J lost 6 bases. The CDR3 is made up of 21 amino acids. Germline assignment: CDR1 SQVTM and CDR2 ANQGSEA. The CDR3 spells CSVVTSGPQSSGRRSPGELFF. The CDR3 DNA reads as TGCAGCGTTGTTACCTCCGGCCCGCAGTCTAGCGGGCGAAGGAGCCCCGGGGAGCTGTTTTTT.

V gene TRBV13 combines with J gene TRBJ1-3, with D perhaps matching TRBD1 (5 bases). This CDR3 has 15 residues. Germline V gives CDR1 PRHDT, CDR2 FYEKMQ (reference sequence). V was trimmed by 4 bases and J by 4 bases, leaving 14 bases between them. The CDR3 nucleotides are TGTGCCAGCAGCTGGGGGATAGGGGTAGGAAACACCATATATTTT. Translating gives CASSWGIGVGNTIYF.

The chain links TRBV5-6 to TRBJ2-7; 7 bases match TRBD1. J lost 3 bases, V lost 3 bases, and 6 bases had no gene match. Germline CDR1 and CDR2: SGHDT and YYEEEE. The CDR3 extends over 14 amino acids. The CDR3 region is CASSSGQSVYEQYF. DNA of the CDR3: TGTGCCAGCAGCTCGGGACAGTCCGTCTACGAGCAGTACTTC.